This passage covers 13 T cell receptor beta chains from one sample sequenced in a study of response to subunit inactivated influenza vaccine. TCRdb passed the RT-PCR reads through MiXCR, listing each CDR3 protein once. Of about 620,000 distinct CDR3 sequences in the sample, about 11% were seen once. The same data also went into a second study, on T cells expressing NK-cell markers. As that report states: A 5'RACE template switching approach incorporating UMIs was used to make TCR beta cDNA.

Sequenced material: PBMCs from blood, taken on the day of vaccination. The receptors were sampled from a man aged 50 or older who received an inactivated influenza vaccine.

The rearrangement joins TRBV6-5 to TRBJ2-1, with D tentatively TRBD2 (6 bases). The V gene lost 1 base and the J gene lost 5 bases, with 9 bases spanning the gap. Germline V gene lookup returns CDR1 MNHEY and CDR2 SVGAGI. CDR3 size: 14 residues. DNA for the CDR3: TGTGCCAGCAGTTACTTTGCTAGCGACAATGAGCAGTTCTTC. This sequence encodes CASSYFASDNEQFF.

Here the CDR3 reads CASSGELSSPLHF. The CDR3 coding sequence is TGCGCCAGCAGCGGTGAGCTTAGTTCACCCCTCCACTTT. This chain links TRBV5-1 with TRBJ1-6; D remains unclear. This CDR3 region has 13 residues. With 4 bases removed from V and 9 bases from J, the gap between germline ends came to 11 bases. CDR1 is SGHRS, CDR2 YFSETQ, per germline. The entire variable domain, with the rest obtained from reference TRBV5-1 and TRBJ1-6, is as follows: KAGVTQTPRYLIKTRGQQVTLSCSPISGHRSVSWYQQTPGQGLQFLFEYFSETQRNKGNFPGRFSGRQFSNSRSEMNVSTLELGDSALYLCASSGELSSPLHFGNGTRLTVT.

The chain employs TRBV10-3 and TRBJ2-6; the D gene is possibly TRBD1 (6 bases). V was shortened by 3 bases and J by 1 base, with 19 bases between the two germline ends. This CDR3 spans 19 amino acids. Germline loops: CDR1 ENHRY, CDR2 SYGVKD. As DNA, the CDR3 is TGTGCCATCAGTGATGCCAGGGGCTTACGCTCTTCTGGGGCCAACGTCCTGACTTTC. Translation: CAISDARGLRSSGANVLTF.

V and J are TRBV7-8 and TRBJ2-1; TRBD2 matches at 7 bases. Germline assignment: CDR1 SGHVS and CDR2 FQNEAQ. Trimming removed 4 bases from V and 2 bases from J; junction bases left unmatched: 8. This CDR3 has 16 residues. The CDR3 sequence is CASSSSSGVAYNEQFF. As DNA, the CDR3 is TGTGCCAGCAGCTCCTCCAGCGGGGTCGCCTACAATGAGCAGTTCTTC.

This clonotype was detected only a few times. This chain uses TRBV3-1 with TRBJ1-2, with 8 bases identical to TRBD1. Looked up from germline, CDR1 is LGHDT and CDR2 is YNNKEL (reference sequence). The trim removed 4 bases at V and 5 bases at J, leaving 9 bases unmatched. The CDR3 has 15 amino acids. CDR3 nucleotide sequence: TGTGCCAGCAGCCGGACAGGGTGGAACTCTTATGGCTACACCTTC. Amino acid sequence: CASSRTGWNSYGYTF.

This clonotype was seen at least ten times. The chain carries TRBV24-1 and TRBJ1-1; D unresolved. With 4 bases removed from V and 3 bases from J, the gap between germline ends came to 8 bases. This CDR3 is built from 13 residues. Germline V lookup: CDR1 KGHDR, CDR2 SFDVKD. DNA for the CDR3: TGTGCCACCAGTGACCCGGACTACACTGAAGCTTTCTTT. It encodes CATSDPDYTEAFF.

V gene TRBV20-1 combines with J gene TRBJ2-1, with D perhaps TRBD1 (6 bases). CDR1 and CDR2 (germline): DFQATT, SNEGSKA (reference sequence). V was cut by 1 base and J by 5 bases, with 9 bases left in between. The CDR3 has 13 amino acids. In nucleotides, the CDR3 is TGCAGTGCTAGAGGAGGGGGAAACAATGAGCAGTTCTTC. Residues: CSARGGGNNEQFF.

This clonotype was seen a handful of times. This chain joins TRBV6-5 and TRBJ1-1, with TRBD1 matching 9 bases. Germline CDR1 is MNHEY and CDR2 is SVGAGI. The CDR3 is 15 residues long. With 0 bases clipped from V and 5 bases from J, the junction kept 4 bases outside the gene matches. CDR3 bases: TGTGCCAGCAGTTACTCGTACAGGGGGCTTACTGAAGCTTTCTTT. Amino acids: CASSYSYRGLTEAFF.

The V gene is TRBV5-1, the J gene TRBJ2-7; 9 bases line up with TRBD1. There are 15 residues in the CDR3. Per the germline V gene, CDR1 is SGHRS and CDR2 is YFSETQ. The V segment lost 0 bases and the J segment 5 bases; nucleotides outside the gene matches: 6. This chain's CDR3 is CASSLVTGGFDEQYF. The CDR3 DNA follows: TGCGCCAGCAGCTTGGTTACAGGGGGCTTCGACGAGCAGTACTTC.

This chain joins TRBV28 and TRBJ1-5; the D gene is possibly TRBD1 (5 bases). Germline CDR1 reads MDHEN; CDR2 reads SYDVKM. This CDR3 region has 16 residues. The germline V and J ends were trimmed by 4 bases and 4 bases, with 17 bases remaining between them. This chain's CDR3 is CASSSNRFGRNQPQHF. The CDR3 nucleotides are TGTGCCAGCAGTTCGAACAGGTTCGGGAGAAATCAGCCCCAGCATTTT.

This clonotype was seen just once. The genes are TRBV4-3 and TRBJ2-7, with 8 positions matching TRBD1. The CDR3 length is 16 residues. V lost 0 bases, J lost 3 bases, and 7 bases stayed unmatched. CDR1 is LGHNA, CDR2 YSLEER, per germline. CDR3: CASSQDLEQGVYEQYF. Written as DNA, the CDR3 is TGCGCCAGCAGCCAAGATCTAGAACAGGGGGTCTACGAGCAGTACTTC.

At least ten counts were recorded for this clonotype. J is TRBJ2-5 and V is TRBV5-1, with D maybe TRBD2 (5 bases). The CDR3 covers 13 residues. Germline V gene sequence: CDR1 SGHRS, CDR2 YFSETQ. Between the trimmed V and J ends, which lost 3 bases and 3 bases, there was a span of 9 bases. CDR3 protein: CASSSPGKETQYF. CDR3 nucleotide sequence: TGCGCCAGCAGCTCCCCCGGGAAAGAGACCCAGTACTTC.

This rearrangement joins TRBV29-1 to TRBJ2-1; D not resolved. CDR3 length: 11 residues. CDR1 and CDR2 (germline): SQVTM, ANQGSEA. V shed 1 base and J shed 15 bases, with 13 bases lying between them. Written as DNA, the CDR3 is TGCAGCGTTGAAGGGGGTCCCGGTGGGTTCTTC. This sequence encodes CSVEGGPGGFF.